Given below is one T cell receptor (beta chain) in context. The data belong to a study of human CD8 memory T cell subsets. Early memory CD8+ T cells that were CCR7+ PD-1+ TIGIT+ with exhausted-like traits constituted the TPEX cells. UMI-labeled 5' RACE was used to make TCR beta libraries. TCRdb re-called the 5' RACE reads and shows each CDR3 protein once, DNA omitted. The sample's table shows some 6,100 distinct CDR3 sequences. Germline-derived CDR1 and CDR2 are SEHNR and FQNEAQ (reference sequence). The CDR3 runs to 15 residues. Sequencing was performed on CD8+ T cells from PBMCs. The V call is TRBV7-9, the J call TRBJ2-1; the TCRdb D gene call, TRBD1, has no DNA to confirm it. The sequence came from a human donor in good health. The CDR3 reads CASSSGTSSYNEQFF.